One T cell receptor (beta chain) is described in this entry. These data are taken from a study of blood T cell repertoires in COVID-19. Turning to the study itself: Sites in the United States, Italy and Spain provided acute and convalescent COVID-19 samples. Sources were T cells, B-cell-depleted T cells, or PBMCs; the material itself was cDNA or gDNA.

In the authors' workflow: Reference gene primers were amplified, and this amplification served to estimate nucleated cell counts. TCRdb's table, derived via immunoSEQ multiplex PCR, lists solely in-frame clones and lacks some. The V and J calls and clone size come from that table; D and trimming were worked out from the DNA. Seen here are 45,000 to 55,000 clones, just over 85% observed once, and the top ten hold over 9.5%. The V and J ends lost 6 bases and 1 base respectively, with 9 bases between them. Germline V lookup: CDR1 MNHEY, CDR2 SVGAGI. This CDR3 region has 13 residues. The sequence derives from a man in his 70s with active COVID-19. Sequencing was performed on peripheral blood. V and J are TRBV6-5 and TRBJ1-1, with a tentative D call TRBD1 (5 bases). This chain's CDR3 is CASRLTGNTEAFF. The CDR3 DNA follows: TGTGCCAGCAGACTCACAGGGAACACTGAAGCTTTCTTT.